This entry lists 31 T cell receptor beta chains sequenced from one sample in a study of blood T cell repertoires in COVID-19. The method was immunoSEQ multiplex PCR; TCRdb's version includes in-frame clones alone and lacks a portion of them. This table holds roughly 140,000 clones, around 91% found once. Source material: peripheral blood. The origin of the receptors is a woman aged 55-70 years with active COVID-19.

The genes are TRBV3-1 (or the pseudogene TRBV3-2) and TRBJ2-2; the match to TRBD2 covers 9 bases. Germline CDR1 and CDR2: LGHDT and YNNKEL (reference sequence). This CDR3 comprises 18 residues. V shed 1 base and J 0 bases; nucleotides not matched to a gene: 6. The CDR3 bases are TGTGCCAGCAGCCAAGGTAGCGGGAGTTTAGCGAACACCGGGGAGCTGTTTTTT. Translation gives CASSQGSGSLANTGELFF.

This sequence joins TRBV30 and TRBJ1-6, with 8 bases fitting TRBD1. The CDR3 consists of 15 residues. Germline V gives CDR1 GTSNPN, CDR2 SVGIG (reference sequence). V trimming: 5 bases; J trimming: 5 bases; junction bases outside the gene matches: 8. As DNA, the CDR3 is TGTGCCTGGCCTCCCCAGGGGGCGAATAATTCACCCCTCCACTTT. Translating it yields CAWPPQGANNSPLHF.

This chain uses TRBV3-1 (or the pseudogene TRBV3-2) with TRBJ2-2; D is possibly TRBD2 (5 bases). Germline-derived CDR1 and CDR2 are LGHDT and YNNKEL (reference sequence). V was trimmed by 4 bases and J by 3 bases, leaving 9 bases between them. The CDR3 is 14 amino acids. Here the CDR3 DNA reads TGTGCCAGCAGCCCCCTCGGGGACACCGGGGAGCTGTTTTTT. Its protein product is CASSPLGDTGELFF.

In its sample, this clone was seen once. The rearrangement uses TRBV25-1 and TRBJ2-3, with TRBD2 matching 7 bases. Germline values: CDR1 MGHDK, CDR2 SYGVNS. The CDR3 is 13 residues long. V was clipped by 1 base and J by 9 bases; unmatched bases: 4. CDR3 sequence (DNA): TGTGCCAGCAGTGAATCGGGGGGAAGAACGCAGTATTTT. This translates into CASSESGGRTQYF.

This clone was recorded a few times. This rearrangement joins TRBV6-2 or TRBV6-3 to TRBJ2-7, with a tentative D call TRBD2 (6 bases). Germline V lookup: CDR1 MNHEY, CDR2 SVGEGT. This CDR3 is built from 14 residues. Trimming took 2 bases from V and 3 from J, leaving 11 bases between them. CDR3 in DNA: TGTGCCAGCAGTTACGGGGCTAGCGACTACGAGCAGTACTTC. Translated: CASSYGASDYEQYF.

The chain links TRBV19 to TRBJ2-3, with 8 positions matching TRBD1. The germline gives CDR1 LNHDA, CDR2 SQIVND (reference sequence). CDR3 length equals 15 residues. V trimming: 4 bases; J trimming: 5 bases; junction bases outside the gene matches: 8. The CDR3 region has the DNA TGTGCCAGTAGTAGACTCGGACAGGGCGGAGATACGCAGTATTTT. This encodes CASSRLGQGGDTQYF.

J is TRBJ2-7 and V is TRBV15, with a possible D match to TRBD2 (6 bases). This CDR3 has 16 amino acids. Trimming left V 3 bases short and J 7 bases short, with 22 bases between. Germline V gene lookup returns CDR1 LNHNV and CDR2 YYDKDF (reference sequence). CDR3 nucleotides: TGTGCCACCAGCAGGGCTGGGACTGGAATCTACCTTGAGCAGTACTTC. This gives the protein CATSRAGTGIYLEQYF.

A single count supports this clone. The chain uses TRBV19 and TRBJ2-4; a weak D match, TRBD1 (6 bases). Germline V gene data show CDR1 as LNHDA and CDR2 as SQIVND (reference sequence). V dropped 5 bases and J dropped 0 bases, with 14 bases sitting between them. The CDR3 runs to 16 residues. The CDR3 loop reads CASSPRQALAKNIQYF. The CDR3 nucleotides are TGTGCCAGTAGTCCGCGACAGGCCTTAGCCAAAAACATTCAGTACTTC.

This chain links TRBV28 with TRBJ1-1; D unclear. The germline V and J ends were trimmed by 3 bases and 8 bases, with 10 bases remaining between them. Germline CDR1 MDHEN, CDR2 SYDVKM. This CDR3 has 12 amino acids. CDR3 bases: TGTGCCAGCAGTTTCGAGACATACGAAGCTTTCTTT. Residues: CASSFETYEAFF.

The chain combines TRBV7-9 with TRBJ1-1; D is possibly TRBD1 (5 bases). The germline V gene encodes CDR1 SEHNR and CDR2 FQNEAQ (reference sequence). V was trimmed by 6 bases and J by 5 bases, leaving 13 bases between them. This CDR3 spans 13 amino acids. The CDR3 DNA reads TGTGCCAGCAGTCTAAGGGGAGGGACTGAAGCTTTCTTT. Translated, it gives CASSLRGGTEAFF.

J is TRBJ2-1 and V is TRBV5-6, with TRBD2 matching 13 bases. Germline V CDR1 and CDR2: SGHDT, YYEEEE. Unmatched junction bases numbered 3, after V lost 3 bases and J lost 9 bases. CDR3 length: 14 residues. CDR3 protein: CASSWTSGSLEQFF. In nucleotides, the CDR3 is TGTGCCAGCAGCTGGACTAGCGGGAGTCTTGAGCAGTTCTTC.

V is TRBV18 and J is TRBJ1-2, with D possibly matching TRBD1 (6 bases). V was pared by 3 bases and J by 10 bases, with 27 bases between. CDR1 is KGHSH, CDR2 LQKENI, per germline. The CDR3 has 17 residues. CDR3 nucleotides: TGTGCCAGCTCACCTGGAGGACAGACCCAGCTTGTCCGTCCCTACACCTTC. Its translation: CASSPGGQTQLVRPYTF.

The V call is TRBV11-1, the J call TRBJ1-1, with unresolved D. With 5 bases removed from V and 4 bases from J, the gap between germline ends came to 14 bases. Germline V lookup: CDR1 SGHAT, CDR2 FQDESV (reference sequence). This CDR3 has 14 amino acids. CDR3 bases: TGTGCCAGCAGCCAGAGGGCGCGAGTCACTGAAGCTTTCTTT. This translates into CASSQRARVTEAFF.

The rearrangement joins TRBV5-1 to TRBJ2-3; tentatively, D is TRBD2 (5 bases). With 0 bases removed from V and 1 base from J, the gap between germline ends came to 12 bases. Germline assignment: CDR1 SGHRS and CDR2 YFSETQ. The CDR3 consists of 16 residues. DNA for the CDR3: TGCGCCAGCAGCTTGGTAGCGATCCCCGGCACAGATACGCAGTATTTT. It translates to CASSLVAIPGTDTQYF.

The rearrangement links TRBV7-8 to TRBJ2-7, with TRBD1 as a possible D gene (6 bases). V dropped 4 bases and J dropped 2 bases, with 12 bases sitting between them. Germline CDR1 is SGHVS and CDR2 is FQNEAQ. This CDR3 is built from 14 residues. The CDR3 coding sequence is TGTGCCAGCAGCTCCGACAGGTCCCCCTACGAGCAGTACTTC. Translation gives CASSSDRSPYEQYF.

This clone came up once. CDR3 in amino acids: CARSLAGQGASRVKNIQYF. The DNA for the CDR3 is TGTGCCAGAAGCTTGGCTGGACAGGGGGCTTCGCGGGTCAAAAACATTCAGTACTTC. The rearrangement uses TRBV5-3 and TRBJ2-4; 11 bases are a match to TRBD1. TRBV5-3 is flagged as an ORF with uncertain function. J was trimmed by 3 bases and V by 0 bases; bases with no gene match: 11. CDR3 length: 19 residues.

The chain combines TRBV7-3 with TRBJ2-1; D is possibly TRBD2 (6 bases). The V and J ends lost 0 bases and 2 bases respectively, with 14 bases between them. The V gene's germline CDR1 is SGHTA and CDR2 FQGTGA. The CDR3 runs to 17 residues. The chain's CDR3 is CASSLTLGGGPYNEQFF. The CDR3 DNA follows: TGTGCCAGCAGCTTAACGTTGGGGGGAGGACCCTACAATGAGCAGTTCTTC.

This clone showed up just once. This sequence joins TRBV18 and TRBJ2-3; perhaps TRBD1 as D (6 bases). Germline V gene sequence: CDR1 KGHSH, CDR2 LQKENI. With 2 bases removed from V and 0 bases from J, the gap between germline ends came to 12 bases. The CDR3 is 16 amino acids. CDR3 region: CASSPVTGPSTDTQYF. The DNA for the CDR3 is TGTGCCAGCTCACCAGTAACAGGGCCCAGCACAGATACGCAGTATTTT.

CDR3 sequence: CASSISPSQLTVTNQPQHF. Written as DNA, the CDR3 is TGTGCCAGTAGTATTAGCCCCTCCCAGCTGACAGTTACTAATCAGCCCCAGCATTTT. The chain is built from TRBV19 and TRBJ1-5; TRBD1 might be the D (5 bases). Trimming shortened V by 3 bases and J by 4 bases, and 25 bases separated the two germline ends. CDR1 is LNHDA and CDR2 is SQIVND in the germline V gene (reference sequence). The CDR3 sequence is 19 residues long.

V usage is TRBV7-9 and J usage is TRBJ2-7, with 10 nucleotides matching TRBD1. J was trimmed by 1 base and V by 3 bases; bases with no gene match: 6. The CDR3 is 16 amino acids. In germline, CDR1 is SEHNR, CDR2 FQNEAQ (reference sequence). CDR3 sequence (DNA): TGTGCCAGCAGCTTGACAGGGGGCCTACGGTCCTACGAGCAGTACTTC. The encoded protein is CASSLTGGLRSYEQYF.

The chain combines TRBV10-2 with TRBJ2-7; D call uncertain. The V gene's germline CDR1 is WSHSY and CDR2 SAAADI. Between the trimmed V and J ends, which lost 5 bases and 6 bases, there was a span of 14 bases. The CDR3 sequence is 13 residues long. The CDR3 is CASSLLEHVEQYF. CDR3 DNA sequence: TGCGCCAGCAGTCTACTTGAGCACGTCGAGCAGTACTTC.

This clone was recorded once. The J gene is TRBJ2-7, the V gene TRBV7-8; 8 nucleotides match TRBD1. Trimming removed 5 bases from V and 1 base from J; junction bases left unmatched: 4. Germline CDR1 is SGHVS and CDR2 is FQNEAQ. This CDR3 is built from 14 residues. This CDR3 is CASSPRTGSYEQYF. CDR3 bases: TGTGCCAGCAGCCCGAGGACAGGGTCCTACGAGCAGTACTTC.

The rearrangement uses TRBV10-3 and TRBJ2-3, with D perhaps TRBD2 (5 bases). Germline V CDR1 and CDR2: ENHRY, SYGVKD. Between the trimmed V and J ends, which lost 10 bases and 3 bases, there was a span of 14 bases. This CDR3 comprises 13 residues. This chain's CDR3 is CATNTRDTDTQYF. Here the CDR3 DNA reads TGTGCCACCAACACTAGGGATACAGATACGCAGTATTTT.

The chain has TRBV11-2 and TRBJ2-7; 7 nucleotides match TRBD2. There are 14 residues in the CDR3. V dropped 5 bases and J dropped 4; count of bases not matched to a gene: 8. Germline CDR1 reads SGHAT; CDR2 reads FQNNGV. CDR3 sequence (DNA): TGTGCCAGCAGCCCGGGACTGGGGGGGTACGAGCAGTACTTC. This encodes CASSPGLGGYEQYF.

The chain joins TRBV3-1 (or the pseudogene TRBV3-2) to TRBJ2-1, with 8 bases aligning to TRBD2. CDR1 and CDR2 from the germline V gene are LGHDT and YNNKEL (reference sequence). The CDR3 runs 16 residues. V was pared by 4 bases and J by 5 bases, with 10 bases of the junction left unmatched. As DNA, the CDR3 is TGTGCCAGCAGCCTAGTGAGCGGAGCGGGGGACAATGAGCAGTTCTTC. This translates into CASSLVSGAGDNEQFF.

The chain recombines TRBV24-1 with TRBJ2-3, with 8 bases lining up with TRBD2. This CDR3 comprises 17 residues. J gave up 6 bases and V 0 bases, and 10 bases lay outside the gene matches. CDR1 is KGHDR, CDR2 SFDVKD, per germline. CDR3 bases: TGTGCCACCAGTGATTTGCAGTCGGGAGGGGTTTCGGATACGCAGTATTTT. Its translation is CATSDLQSGGVSDTQYF.

This chain links TRBV20-1 with TRBJ1-1; no firm D call. CDR1 is DFQATT and CDR2 is SNEGSKA in the germline V gene (reference sequence). V was trimmed by 3 bases and J by 10 bases, leaving 15 bases between them. The CDR3 loop spans 12 amino acids. In DNA form, the CDR3 reads TGCAGTGCTAGTAACGGGGTCCTCGGAGCTTTCTTT. It encodes CSASNGVLGAFF.

V usage is TRBV9 and J usage is TRBJ2-1; 9 nucleotides agree with TRBD2. Trimming took 1 base from V and 4 from J; bases not matched to a gene: 0. Germline CDR1 is SGDLS and CDR2 is YYNGEE. This CDR3 has 14 residues. The CDR3 DNA follows: TGTGCCAGCAGCGTACTAGCGGGATACAATGAGCAGTTCTTC. The encoded protein is CASSVLAGYNEQFF.

V is TRBV4-1 and J is TRBJ2-3, with D unclear. In germline, CDR1 is MGHRA, CDR2 YSYEKL. This CDR3 is 14 amino acids long. Trimming left V 0 bases short and J 7 bases short, with 11 bases between. The CDR3 coding sequence is TGCGCCAGCAGCCAAGAGCTAGTGACCCATACGCAGTATTTT. Its protein is CASSQELVTHTQYF.

This clone was seen only once. The rearrangement joins TRBV19 to TRBJ2-3; D is uncertain. Germline V lookup: CDR1 LNHDA, CDR2 SQIVND (reference sequence). The CDR3 extends over 13 amino acids. Trimming took 6 bases from V and 2 from J, leaving 9 bases between them. The CDR3 reads CASRLSVTDTQYF. CDR3 in DNA: TGTGCCAGTAGGTTGAGTGTCACAGATACGCAGTATTTT.

This chain uses TRBV7-2 with TRBJ2-1; D not certain. Germline V gene lookup returns CDR1 SGHTA and CDR2 FQGNSA. V lost 5 bases, J lost 5 bases, and 10 bases lay in between. This CDR3 contains 13 residues. CDR3 in amino acids: CASSPRGDNEQFF. The DNA of the CDR3 is TGTGCCAGCAGCCCTAGAGGAGACAATGAGCAGTTCTTC.